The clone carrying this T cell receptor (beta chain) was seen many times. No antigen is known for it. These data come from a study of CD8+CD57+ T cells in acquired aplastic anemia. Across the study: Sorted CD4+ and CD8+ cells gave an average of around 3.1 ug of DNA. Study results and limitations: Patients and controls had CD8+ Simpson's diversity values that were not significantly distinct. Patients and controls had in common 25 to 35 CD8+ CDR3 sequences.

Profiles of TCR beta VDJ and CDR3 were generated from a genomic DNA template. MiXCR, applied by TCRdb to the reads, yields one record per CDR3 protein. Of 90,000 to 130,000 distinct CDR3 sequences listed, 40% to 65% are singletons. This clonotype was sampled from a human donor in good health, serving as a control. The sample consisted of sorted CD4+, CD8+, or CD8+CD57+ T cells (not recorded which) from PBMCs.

This CDR3 reads CSARDQYNSPLHF. CDR3 DNA sequence: TGCAGTGCTAGAGACCAGTATAATTCACCCCTCCACTTT. This chain links TRBV20-1 with TRBJ1-6; no clear D. This CDR3 region has 13 residues. Germline CDR1 DFQATT, CDR2 SNEGSKA (reference sequence). The ends were cut back, 0 bases at V and 4 bases at J, with 4 bases in the middle.